This T cell receptor beta chain was captured in a study of blood T cell repertoires in COVID-19. Overall study context: Some COVID-19 samples were acute and others convalescent; all came from the United States, Italy and Spain. T cells, B-cell-depleted T cells, or PBMCs provided the cDNA or gDNA that served as material.

Authors' analysis steps: Quantification of nucleated cells was approximated via reference gene primer amplification. Generated by immunoSEQ multiplex PCR, the TCRdb table keeps only in-frame clones and is missing some. That table supplies the V and J calls and clone size; D and trimming were determined from the DNA. The data show 150,000 to 200,000 clones, roughly 85% seen once. The junction had 9 bases not matched to a gene; V was cut back by 9 bases and J by 3 bases. Per germline, CDR1 SNHLY and CDR2 FYNNEI. The CDR3 spans 14 residues. The sequence was obtained from a human donor with acute or convalescent COVID-19. The donor label of this sample is uncertain. Sequenced input: peripheral blood. The gene calls are TRBV2 and TRBJ1-2; TRBD1 matches at 8 bases. The CDR3 bases are TGTGCCAGTGTTACAGGGGGAAGAGACTATGGCTACACCTTC. Residues: CASVTGGRDYGYTF.